The 29 T cell receptor beta chains below were found in one sample sequenced in a study of T cells in Graves' hyperthyroidism and ophthalmopathy. TCR beta CDR3 regions were amplified from RNA. The primer set for the first-round RT-PCR of the TCR CDR3 was HTBI. TCRdb used MiXCR to reprocess the multiplex PCR reads, holding one entry per CDR3 protein. The repertoire includes 530,000 or so distinct CDR3 sequences, around a quarter of them detected once, and about 11% sits in the top ten. Sequenced sample: blood. The origin of the receptors is a woman aged 30 to 39 with Graves' ophthalmopathy.

This clonotype was picked up many times. The gene calls are TRBV5-1 and TRBJ1-5, with TRBD1 as a possible D gene (5 bases). Per germline, CDR1 SGHRS and CDR2 YFSETQ. This CDR3 spans 13 amino acids. V lost 5 bases, J lost 5 bases, and 11 bases lay in between. CDR3: CASRRGADQPQHF. As DNA, the CDR3 is TGCGCCAGCAGAAGAGGGGCGGATCAGCCCCAGCATTTT.

This clonotype was counted at least ten times. The J gene is TRBJ1-2, the V gene TRBV20-1; no clear D. CDR1 and CDR2 (germline): DFQATT, SNEGSKA (reference sequence). The CDR3 consists of 13 residues. The V end lost 3 bases, the J end lost 1 base, and 9 bases lay between the germline ends. The CDR3 region has the DNA TGCAGTGCTAGTGAATCCCATAACTATGGCTACACCTTC. It yields the protein CSASESHNYGYTF.

This clonotype occurred many times. The chain is built from TRBV5-1 and TRBJ1-2; D is undetermined. V was pared by 4 bases and J by 7 bases, with 14 bases between. The CDR3 loop spans 13 amino acids. Germline assignment: CDR1 SGHRS and CDR2 YFSETQ. The CDR3 sequence: CASSLDTAGGYTF. CDR3 nucleotide sequence: TGCGCCAGCAGCCTTGATACGGCCGGTGGCTACACCTTC.

The chain carries TRBV6-2 or TRBV6-3 and TRBJ1-1; 7 bases are shared with TRBD1. The V gene end was trimmed by 10 bases and the J gene end by 5 bases; junction bases not matched to a gene: 13. The CDR3 has 14 amino acids. The germline V gene encodes CDR1 MNHEY and CDR2 SVGEGT. The DNA for the CDR3 is TGTGCCACTACACCGACAGGGAGTGGAACTGAAGCTTTCTTT. Translation: CATTPTGSGTEAFF.

This clonotype was counted many times. The chain joins TRBV6-5 to TRBJ1-2; D unresolved. The CDR3 has 13 residues. V gave up 6 bases and J gave up 4 bases, with 12 bases separating them. Per germline, CDR1 MNHEY and CDR2 SVGAGI. Here the CDR3 DNA reads TGTGCCAGCAGCCCCTTAGTGGGCTATGGCTACACCTTC. Its protein is CASSPLVGYGYTF.

This clonotype was detected ten times or more. The chain carries TRBV18 and TRBJ2-5; D is unclear. The V and J ends lost 0 bases and 5 bases respectively, with 7 bases between them. This CDR3 region has 13 residues. Germline CDR1 reads KGHSH; CDR2 reads LQKENI. DNA of the CDR3: TGTGCCAGCTCACCACCCGACGACGAGACCCAGTACTTC. Its translation is CASSPPDDETQYF.

This clonotype occurred many times. V usage is TRBV19 and J usage is TRBJ1-1; weak D call: TRBD1 (5 bases). The V end lost 5 bases, the J end lost 11 bases, and 18 bases lay between the germline ends. Germline loops: CDR1 LNHDA, CDR2 SQIVND (reference sequence). This CDR3 comprises 13 residues. DNA for the CDR3: TGTGCCAGTAGTTCTCAGGGAGTCAGCCCGGCTTTCTTT. It specifies CASSSQGVSPAFF.

This clonotype showed up just a few times. The chain has TRBV18 and TRBJ2-7, with D uncertain. The V end lost 1 base, the J end lost 5 bases, and 9 bases lay between the germline ends. The length of the CDR3 is 13 residues. Germline V gene sequence: CDR1 KGHSH, CDR2 LQKENI. The CDR3 DNA is TGTGCCAGCTCACCACTATCTAGGGACGAGCAGTACTTC. It yields the protein CASSPLSRDEQYF.

The genes are TRBV6-1 and TRBJ2-7; 12 bases align to TRBD2. With V trimmed by 6 bases and J by 6 bases, 6 bases remained unmatched. The V gene's germline CDR1 is MNHNS and CDR2 SASEGT. This CDR3 is 14 amino acids long. The chain's CDR3 is CASSSSGRAVEQYF. CDR3 nucleotides: TGTGCCAGCAGCTCTAGCGGGAGGGCCGTCGAGCAGTACTTC.

As concerns this clonotype: A clone one base away is much larger, so this may be a read error. The DNA of the CDR3 is TGTGCCTGGGGGACAGGGGATCAGCCCCAGCATTTT. It codes for CAWGTGDQPQHF. This chain uses TRBV28 with TRBJ1-5; the match to TRBD1 covers 10 bases. With 11 bases clipped from V and 5 bases from J, the junction kept 3 bases outside the gene matches. Germline-derived CDR1 and CDR2 are MDHEN and SYDVKM. The CDR3 extends over 12 amino acids.

This sequence joins TRBV27 and TRBJ2-2; D perhaps matches TRBD1 (6 bases). Germline V gene data show CDR1 as MNHEY and CDR2 as SMNVEV (reference sequence). Between the trimmed V and J ends, which lost 7 bases and 1 base, there was a span of 13 bases. This CDR3 spans 15 amino acids. The CDR3 loop reads CASKTLDRNTGELFF. The CDR3 bases are TGTGCCAGCAAAACATTGGACAGGAACACCGGGGAGCTGTTTTTT.

This clonotype was picked up many times. V gene TRBV11-2 combines with J gene TRBJ1-2; 7 nucleotides match TRBD1. Trimming took 4 bases from V and 5 from J; bases not matched to a gene: 7. The CDR3 totals 14 residues. From germline, CDR1 is SGHAT and CDR2 FQNNGV. This CDR3 is CASSSTGVRYGYTF. The CDR3 DNA is TGTGCCAGCAGCTCAACAGGGGTTAGGTATGGCTACACCTTC.

This clonotype was seen many times. The chain is built from TRBV4-1 and TRBJ1-2; possible D gene TRBD1, 6 bases. Germline V lookup: CDR1 MGHRA, CDR2 YSYEKL. Deletions cut 5 bases from V and 3 bases from J, with 13 bases between. The CDR3 runs to 14 residues. CDR3 sequence reads: CASSSSQGYYGYTF. The DNA for the CDR3 is TGCGCCAGCAGCTCAAGCCAGGGGTACTATGGCTACACCTTC.

This chain links TRBV12-3 or TRBV12-4 with TRBJ2-2; possibly TRBD2 for D (5 bases). The V end was cut by 6 bases, the J end by 7 bases, with 6 bases between. The CDR3 loop spans 11 amino acids. The CDR3 nucleotides are TGTGCCAGCAGACTAGACGGGGAGCTGTTTTTT. It specifies CASRLDGELFF.

This clonotype was picked up a small number of times. The chain recombines TRBV12-3 or TRBV12-4 with TRBJ1-1, with D possibly TRBD1 on 6 matching bases. V lost 8 bases to trimming and J lost 1 base, with 17 bases between them. CDR3 size: 15 residues. CDR3 nucleotides: TGTGCCAGCTACAAAAACTGGGGGGCGAACACTGAAGCTTTCTTT. This codes for CASYKNWGANTEAFF.

This clonotype was counted many times. V is TRBV6-5 and J is TRBJ1-1, with D unresolved. CDR1 is MNHEY and CDR2 is SVGAGI in the germline V gene. V shed 4 bases and J shed 1 base, with 10 bases lying between them. The CDR3 runs 14 residues. This CDR3 reads CASSSPTENTEAFF. CDR3 coding DNA: TGTGCCAGCAGTTCCCCAACAGAGAACACTGAAGCTTTCTTT.

The sample holds many counts of this clonotype. The chain has TRBV20-1 and TRBJ1-1; the match to TRBD1 covers 10 bases. The CDR3 covers 13 residues. Germline trimming cut 6 bases from V and 6 bases from J; bases unmatched to any gene: 7. Germline CDR1 DFQATT, CDR2 SNEGSKA (reference sequence). DNA of the CDR3: TGCAGTGCCCAGACAGGGGGCTTCGCTGAAGCTTTCTTT. This gives the protein CSAQTGGFAEAFF.

This clonotype was observed at least ten times. The rearrangement joins TRBV6-1 to TRBJ1-5, with 7 bases matching TRBD1. The junction had 8 bases not matched to a gene; V was cut back by 6 bases and J by 6 bases. Per the germline V gene, CDR1 is MNHNS and CDR2 is SASEGT. This CDR3 spans 14 amino acids. CDR3: CASSQGGGGQPQHF. The CDR3, as DNA: TGTGCCAGCAGCCAGGGGGGAGGGGGTCAGCCCCAGCATTTT.

This clonotype came up many times. The J gene is TRBJ1-1, the V gene TRBV3-1; D is possibly TRBD1 (6 bases). CDR1 LGHDT and CDR2 YNNKEL come from the germline V gene (reference sequence). Trimming stripped 4 bases from V and 6 bases from J, with 12 bases between. The CDR3 extends over 13 amino acids. The DNA of the CDR3 is TGTGCCAGCAGCCCCCTGGGGGCTGCTGAAGCTTTCTTT. Its translation is CASSPLGAAEAFF.

This clonotype was recorded many times. The gene calls are TRBV20-1 and TRBJ2-5; D might be TRBD2 (6 bases). Germline-derived CDR1 and CDR2 are DFQATT and SNEGSKA (reference sequence). The length of the CDR3 is 15 residues. Trimming cost V 3 bases and J 0 bases, with 14 bases left between them. DNA of the CDR3: TGCAGTGCTAGGCCACTAGCAGCCTACCAAGAGACCCAGTACTTC. It encodes CSARPLAAYQETQYF.

This clonotype has ten or more counts. V and J are TRBV27 and TRBJ2-7, with 9 nucleotides matching TRBD1. The CDR3 covers 14 residues. Germline V gene lookup returns CDR1 MNHEY and CDR2 SMNVEV (reference sequence). V lost 6 bases, J lost 5 bases, and 8 bases stayed unmatched. For the CDR3, the DNA is TGTGCCAGCAGCCGCGGGACAGGGCCCCACGAGCAGTACTTC. Amino acid sequence: CASSRGTGPHEQYF.

J is TRBJ2-7 and V is TRBV6-1; 10 bases line up with TRBD1. V lost 6 bases, J lost 0 bases, and 5 bases stayed unmatched. The CDR3 covers 15 residues. The germline V gene encodes CDR1 MNHNS and CDR2 SASEGT. The CDR3 coding sequence is TGTGCCAGCAGGGGGACAGGGGTGGGCTCCTACGAGCAGTACTTC. Translated: CASRGTGVGSYEQYF.

This sequence joins TRBV6-1 and TRBJ2-7, with 9 positions matching TRBD1. The germline gives CDR1 MNHNS, CDR2 SASEGT. CDR3 length: 13 residues. Germline trimming cut 6 bases from V and 5 bases from J; bases unmatched to any gene: 5. The CDR3 sequence is CASRPTGGDEQYF. DNA of the CDR3: TGTGCCAGCAGACCCACAGGGGGCGACGAGCAGTACTTC.

This clonotype was counted many times. One junction end does not reproduce the germline sequence, and a read error may be involved. DNA of the CDR3: TGTGCCAGCAGCACGGACAGGGAGAACACTGAAACTTTCTTT. It specifies CASSTDRENTETFF. V gene TRBV2 combines with J gene TRBJ1-1, with TRBD1 matching over 8 bases. Looked up from germline, CDR1 is SNHLY and CDR2 is FYNNEI. The length of the CDR3 is 14 residues.

The rearrangement uses TRBV6-2 or TRBV6-3 and TRBJ2-1; TRBD2 is a possible D gene (7 bases). Between the trimmed V and J ends, which lost 2 bases and 2 bases, there was a span of 22 bases. CDR1 and CDR2 (germline): MNHEY, SVGEGT. This CDR3 has 19 residues. This chain's CDR3 is CASSYEGTNLKGAYNEQFF. DNA of the CDR3: TGTGCCAGCAGTTACGAGGGGACTAACCTGAAGGGGGCCTACAATGAGCAGTTCTTC.

The rearrangement links TRBV12-3 or TRBV12-4 to TRBJ2-7, with 11 bases matching TRBD1. The CDR3 covers 15 residues. Germline trimming cut 5 bases from V and 3 bases from J; bases unmatched to any gene: 6. CDR3 region: CASSLRDRGYYEQYF. CDR3 nucleotide sequence: TGTGCCAGCAGTCTCCGGGACAGGGGGTACTACGAGCAGTACTTC.

This clonotype came up many times. This rearrangement joins TRBV12-3 or TRBV12-4 to TRBJ2-7, with a weak D call TRBD2 (7 bases). The CDR3 is 13 residues long. V dropped 7 bases and J dropped 2 bases, with 12 bases sitting between them. CDR3 residues: CASKEGGAYEQYF. The CDR3, as DNA: TGTGCCAGCAAGGAGGGGGGGGCCTACGAGCAGTACTTC.

This sequence joins TRBV6-1 and TRBJ1-3; no clear D. The germline gives CDR1 MNHNS, CDR2 SASEGT. The length of the CDR3 is 14 residues. The V and J ends lost 8 bases and 0 bases respectively, with 11 bases between them. CDR3 sequence (DNA): TGTGCCAGCGATAATCCCAGCTCTGGAAACACCATATATTTT. Translating it yields CASDNPSSGNTIYF.

This clonotype came up many times. J is TRBJ2-5 and V is TRBV6-1, with D unresolved. Trimming stripped 2 bases from V and 2 bases from J, with 12 bases between. The CDR3 is 15 residues long. Germline V lookup: CDR1 MNHNS, CDR2 SASEGT. CDR3 nucleotides: TGTGCCAGCAGTGAATACGATGGTGGGCAAGAGACCCAGTACTTC. It is translated as CASSEYDGGQETQYF.